This T cell receptor beta chain was sequenced during a study of early T cells in non-severe SARS-CoV-2 infection. MiXCR, run by TCRdb on the 5' RACE reads, gives a single entry per CDR3 protein. The table records around 84,000 distinct CDR3 sequences, 10% of them present only once. This clonotype was detected a few times. The antigen remains undetermined. V was pared by 5 bases and J by 4 bases, with 12 bases between. Germline V lookup: CDR1 MDHEN, CDR2 SYDVKM. This CDR3 has 13 residues. General study points: Sequences matched to VDJdb favored anti-spike CD8 responses, while private and CD4 specificities were missed.

The chain joins TRBV28 to TRBJ2-7; D may be TRBD2 (6 bases). Here the sequenced sample was whole blood, taken at baseline. The sequence was obtained from an adult who was a healthcare worker with PCR-confirmed SARS-CoV-2 infection or an uninfected control (not recorded which). The CDR3 nucleotides read TGTGCCAGCAGTGGGGAGGAGCCTTACGAGCAGTACTTC. It translates to CASSGEEPYEQYF. Variable domain in full (rest from reference TRBV28 and TRBJ2-7): DVKVTQSSRYLVKRTGEKVFLECVQDMDHENMFWYRQDPGLGLRLIYFSYDVKMKEKGDIPEGYSVSREKKERFSLILESASTNQTSMYLCASSGEEPYEQYFGPGTRLTVT.